This T cell receptor beta chain was sequenced for a study of shared clonotypes between healthy human individuals. This CDR3 is built from 16 residues. Germline V gene sequence: CDR1 SGHNT, CDR2 YYREEE (reference sequence). Trimming pared 4 bases from V and 2 bases from J, leaving 18 bases between. Sorted-subset replicate PCRs used about 200 ng of genomic DNA. This amount corresponded to some 32,000 T cell genomes. TCRdb keeps only in-frame clones here, not all; method: immunoSEQ multiplex PCR. The repertoire has 2 million to 3 million clones, roughly 93% of them found once; the top ten carry 0.36%. This clonotype was obtained from a man between 18 and 35 years old in good health. Some clones in this sample may be carry-over from other donors' samples. The source material was naive CD4+ T cells from PBMCs. Subset in this sample: CD45RA+ positively selected. The gene calls are TRBV5-4 and TRBJ2-5; D perhaps matches TRBD2 (5 bases). The CDR3 sequence is CASSTHGGGRQETQYF. The CDR3 DNA follows: TGTGCCAGCAGCACTCACGGCGGAGGACGGCAAGAGACCCAGTACTTC.